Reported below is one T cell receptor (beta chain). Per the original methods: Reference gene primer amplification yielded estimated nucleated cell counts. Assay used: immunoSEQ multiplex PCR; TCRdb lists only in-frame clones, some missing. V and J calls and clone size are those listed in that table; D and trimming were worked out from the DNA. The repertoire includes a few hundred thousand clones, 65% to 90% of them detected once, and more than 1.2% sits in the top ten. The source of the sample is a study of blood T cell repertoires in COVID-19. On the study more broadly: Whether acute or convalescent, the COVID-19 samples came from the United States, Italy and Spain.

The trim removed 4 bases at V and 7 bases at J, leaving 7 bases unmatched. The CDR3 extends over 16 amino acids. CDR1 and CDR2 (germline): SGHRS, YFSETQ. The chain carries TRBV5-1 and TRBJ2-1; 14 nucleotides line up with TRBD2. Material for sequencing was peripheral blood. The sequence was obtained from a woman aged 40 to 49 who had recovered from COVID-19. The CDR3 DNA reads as TGCGCCAGCAGCGGACTAGCGGGGGGTGTTATTAATGAGCAGTTCTTC. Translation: CASSGLAGGVINEQFF.